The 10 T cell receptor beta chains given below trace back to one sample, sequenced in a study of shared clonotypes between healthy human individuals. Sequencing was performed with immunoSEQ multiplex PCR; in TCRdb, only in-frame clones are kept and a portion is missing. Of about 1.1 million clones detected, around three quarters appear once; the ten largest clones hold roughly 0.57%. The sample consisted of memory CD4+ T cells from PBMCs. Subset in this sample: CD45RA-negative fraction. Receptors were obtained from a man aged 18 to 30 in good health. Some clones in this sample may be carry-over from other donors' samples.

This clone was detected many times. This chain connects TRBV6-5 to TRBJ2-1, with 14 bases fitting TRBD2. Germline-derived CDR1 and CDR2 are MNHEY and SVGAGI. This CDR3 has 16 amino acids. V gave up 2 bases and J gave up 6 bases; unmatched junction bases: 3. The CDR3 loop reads CASSYAGTSGSNEQFF. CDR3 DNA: TGTGCCAGCAGTTACGCCGGGACTAGCGGGAGCAATGAGCAGTTCTTC.

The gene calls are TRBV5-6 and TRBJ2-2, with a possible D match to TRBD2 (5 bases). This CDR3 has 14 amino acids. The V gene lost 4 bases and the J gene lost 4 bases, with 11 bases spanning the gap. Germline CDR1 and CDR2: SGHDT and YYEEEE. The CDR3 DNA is TGTGCCAGCAGCGTCCCAGGAGGCACCGGGGAGCTGTTTTTT. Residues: CASSVPGGTGELFF.

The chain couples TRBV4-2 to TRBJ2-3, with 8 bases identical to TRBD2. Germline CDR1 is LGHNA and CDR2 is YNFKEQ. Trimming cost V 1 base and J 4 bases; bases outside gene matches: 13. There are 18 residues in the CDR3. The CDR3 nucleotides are TGTGCCAGCAGCCAAGGGTTGGGGACTAGTGGGGGCGCAGATACGCAGTATTTT. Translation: CASSQGLGTSGGADTQYF.

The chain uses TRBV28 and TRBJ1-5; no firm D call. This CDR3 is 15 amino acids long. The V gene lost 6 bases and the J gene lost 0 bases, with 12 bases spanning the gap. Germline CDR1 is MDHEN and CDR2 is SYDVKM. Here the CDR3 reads CASRNGQHSNQPQHF. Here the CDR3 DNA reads TGTGCCAGCAGAAATGGGCAGCATAGCAATCAGCCCCAGCATTTT.

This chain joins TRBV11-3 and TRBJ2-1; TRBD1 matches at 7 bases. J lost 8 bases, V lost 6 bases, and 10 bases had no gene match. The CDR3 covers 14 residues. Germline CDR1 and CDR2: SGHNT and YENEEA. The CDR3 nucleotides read TGTGCCAGCAGTCCCCGGGTAGGGGGCGATGAGCAGTTCTTC. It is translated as CASSPRVGGDEQFF.

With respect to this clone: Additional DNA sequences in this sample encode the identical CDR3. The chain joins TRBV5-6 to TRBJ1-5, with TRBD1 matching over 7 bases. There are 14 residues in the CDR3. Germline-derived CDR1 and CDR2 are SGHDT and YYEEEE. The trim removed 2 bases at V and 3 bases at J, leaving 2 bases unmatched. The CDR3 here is CASSLGTANQPQHF. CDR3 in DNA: TGTGCCAGCAGCTTAGGGACAGCCAATCAGCCCCAGCATTTT.

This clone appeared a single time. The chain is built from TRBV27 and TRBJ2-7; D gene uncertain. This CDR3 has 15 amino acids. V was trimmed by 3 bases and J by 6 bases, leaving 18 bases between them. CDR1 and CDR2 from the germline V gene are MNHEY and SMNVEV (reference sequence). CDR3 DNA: TGTGCCAGCAGTTTTCCCCTTAAATCTAGGGTCGAGCAGTACTTC. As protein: CASSFPLKSRVEQYF.

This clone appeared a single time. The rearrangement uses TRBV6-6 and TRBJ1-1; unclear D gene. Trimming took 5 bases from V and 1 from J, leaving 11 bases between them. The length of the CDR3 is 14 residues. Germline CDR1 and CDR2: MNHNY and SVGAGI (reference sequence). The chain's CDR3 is CASSPQTANTEAFF. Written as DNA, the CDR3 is TGTGCCAGCAGTCCACAGACGGCGAACACTGAAGCTTTCTTT.

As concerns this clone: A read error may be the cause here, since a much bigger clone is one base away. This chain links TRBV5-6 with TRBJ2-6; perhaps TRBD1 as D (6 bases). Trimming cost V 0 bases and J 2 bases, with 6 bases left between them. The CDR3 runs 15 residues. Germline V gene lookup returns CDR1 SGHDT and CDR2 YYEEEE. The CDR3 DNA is TGTGCCAGCAGCTTGGCAGGGGCTGGGGCCAACGTCCTGACTTTC. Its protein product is CASSLAGAGANVLTF.

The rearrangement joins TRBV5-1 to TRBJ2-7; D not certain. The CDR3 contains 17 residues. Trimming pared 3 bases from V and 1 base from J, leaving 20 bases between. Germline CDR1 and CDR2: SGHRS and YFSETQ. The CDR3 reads CASSSGPTKPPSYEQYF. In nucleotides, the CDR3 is TGCGCCAGCAGCTCTGGACCCACTAAGCCCCCTTCCTACGAGCAGTACTTC.